Listed here are 32 T cell receptor beta chains from one sample, sequenced in a study of CD8 T cells in Susac syndrome. An amount of RNA that ranged from roughly 0.5 to 1 ug was reverse transcribed with random hexamers. TCRdb reanalysed the immunoSEQ multiplex PCR reads using MiXCR and keeps one entry per CDR3 protein. The sample contains about 140,000 distinct CDR3 sequences, 85% to 95% of which appear only once. The material sequenced was CD8+ T cells from PBMCs. All receptors come from a human donor with Susac syndrome.

This rearrangement joins TRBV29-1 to TRBJ2-3, with TRBD2 matching over 13 bases. There are 16 residues in the CDR3. The germline gives CDR1 SQVTM, CDR2 ANQGSEA. The junction had 6 bases not matched to a gene; V was cut back by 6 bases and J by 0 bases. The chain's CDR3 is CSVELAGGYSTDTQYF. The CDR3 region has the DNA TGCAGCGTGGAACTAGCGGGAGGGTACAGCACAGATACGCAGTATTTT.

V gene TRBV27 combines with J gene TRBJ2-1; no clear D gene. Germline CDR1 reads MNHEY; CDR2 reads SMNVEV (reference sequence). This CDR3 is built from 15 residues. V shed 2 bases and J shed 5 bases, with 13 bases lying between them. CDR3 in amino acids: CASSLMAEGHNEQFF. The CDR3 DNA sequence: TGTGCCAGCAGTTTAATGGCAGAAGGACACAATGAGCAGTTCTTC.

V and J are TRBV4-1 and TRBJ2-3; 10 bases match TRBD1. The germline V gene has CDR1 MGHRA and CDR2 YSYEKL. V shed 2 bases, J shed 4 bases, and the junction held 9 bases outside the gene matches. The length of the CDR3 is 17 residues. The CDR3 loop reads CASSQSPGQGRADTQYF. The CDR3 DNA sequence: TGCGCCAGCAGCCAATCCCCGGGACAGGGGCGCGCAGATACGCAGTATTTT.

The chain has TRBV14 and TRBJ2-3; perhaps TRBD2 as D (5 bases). The CDR3 contains 16 residues. Looked up from germline, CDR1 is SGHDN and CDR2 is FVKESK. Trimming removed 0 bases at V and 2 bases at J, with 12 bases between. CDR3 in DNA: TGTGCCAGCAGCCAAGATTGGAAGGGAGTCACAGATACGCAGTATTTT. Translating it yields CASSQDWKGVTDTQYF.

The rearrangement uses TRBV12-3 or TRBV12-4 and TRBJ2-7; tentatively, D is TRBD1 (6 bases). CDR3 length: 13 residues. The germline V and J ends were trimmed by 5 bases and 2 bases, with 10 bases remaining between them. The CDR3 sequence: CASSEDSAYEQYF. CDR3 coding DNA: TGTGCCAGCAGTGAGGACAGCGCCTACGAGCAGTACTTC.

V is TRBV28 and J is TRBJ2-2, with a tentative D call TRBD2 (5 bases). Germline V gene sequence: CDR1 MDHEN, CDR2 SYDVKM. V shed 6 bases and J shed 5 bases, with 13 bases lying between them. This CDR3 is 14 amino acids long. In nucleotides, the CDR3 is TGTGCCAGCAGGGAGGCTTCGGGGACCGGGGAGCTGTTTTTT. Encoded protein: CASREASGTGELFF.

V is TRBV15 and J is TRBJ1-5; no definite D call. Germline V gene sequence: CDR1 LNHNV, CDR2 YYDKDF (reference sequence). This CDR3 has 14 residues. V shed 1 base and J shed 2 bases, with 6 bases lying between them. The CDR3 nucleotides are TGTGCCACCAGCAGAGCGGTCGGCAATCAGCCCCAGCATTTT. It encodes CATSRAVGNQPQHF. Looking up the rest from reference TRBV15 and TRBJ1-5 gives the full variable domain: DAMVIQNPRYQVTQFGKPVTLSCSQTLNHNVMYWYQQKSSQAPKLLFHYYDKDFNNEADTPDNFQSRRPNTSFCFLDIRSPGLGDTAMYLCATSRAVGNQPQHFGDGTRLSIL.

The chain combines TRBV20-1 with TRBJ1-2; no reliable D call. Germline loops: CDR1 DFQATT, CDR2 SNEGSKA (reference sequence). CDR3 length: 14 residues. V was cut by 6 bases and J by 2 bases, with 16 bases left in between. Here the CDR3 reads CSAAPYGLNYGYTF. The CDR3 DNA reads TGCAGTGCGGCCCCTTATGGGCTAAACTATGGCTACACCTTC.

This clonotype was picked up one time. This chain uses TRBV28 with TRBJ2-7; 9 nucleotides align to TRBD2. The V segment lost 6 bases and the J segment 2 bases; nucleotides outside the gene matches: 11. The CDR3 is 16 amino acids. Germline V CDR1 and CDR2: MDHEN, SYDVKM. The CDR3 bases are TGTGCCAGCAGGTCTATAGCGGGAGTTTTTCCCTACGAGCAGTACTTC. Translated: CASRSIAGVFPYEQYF.

V is TRBV30 and J is TRBJ2-3; D gene ambiguous. The CDR3 length is 12 residues. In germline, CDR1 is GTSNPN, CDR2 SVGIG (reference sequence). V was shortened by 5 bases and J by 4 bases, with 10 bases between the two germline ends. CDR3 sequence: CAWDGASDTQYF. The CDR3 DNA is TGTGCCTGGGACGGAGCGTCAGATACGCAGTATTTT.

The V call is TRBV5-4, the J call TRBJ1-2, with 8 bases matching TRBD1. Germline V gene sequence: CDR1 SGHNT, CDR2 YYREEE (reference sequence). The CDR3 covers 15 residues. V shed 2 bases, J shed 5 bases, and the junction held 8 bases outside the gene matches. CDR3 DNA: TGTGCCAGCAGCTTCGCAGGGGGCGATTTATATGGCTACACCTTC. As protein: CASSFAGGDLYGYTF.

The V call is TRBV7-2, the J call TRBJ2-3; no firm D call. Germline assignment: CDR1 SGHTA and CDR2 FQGNSA. The CDR3 loop spans 13 amino acids. V lost 3 bases to trimming and J lost 4 bases, with 8 bases between them. CDR3: CASSFNGADTQYF. The DNA of the CDR3 is TGTGCCAGCAGCTTCAATGGCGCAGATACGCAGTATTTT.

The chain uses TRBV9 and TRBJ1-1; TRBD1 matches at 8 bases. Per germline, CDR1 SGDLS and CDR2 YYNGEE. V shed 3 bases, J shed 4 bases, and the junction held 11 bases outside the gene matches. The length of the CDR3 is 16 residues. CDR3 sequence (DNA): TGTGCCAGCAGCGCGTCAGGGGGCGAGTTAGGCACTGAAGCTTTCTTT. It is translated as CASSASGGELGTEAFF.

The chain links TRBV27 to TRBJ2-1; perhaps D is TRBD1 or TRBD2 (5 bases each). Germline V gene data show CDR1 as MNHEY and CDR2 as SMNVEV (reference sequence). V dropped 9 bases and J dropped 4 bases, with 13 bases sitting between them. This CDR3 is built from 13 residues. The CDR3 DNA reads as TGTGCCAGTTCCGGGACGTGGTACAATGAGCAGTTCTTC. Amino acid sequence: CASSGTWYNEQFF.

In this sample, this clonotype turned up once. The V gene is TRBV27, the J gene TRBJ1-1, with 11 bases that match TRBD1. The trim removed 2 bases at V and 4 bases at J, leaving 3 bases unmatched. The CDR3 extends over 15 amino acids. In germline, CDR1 is MNHEY, CDR2 SMNVEV (reference sequence). The CDR3: CASSLSGTGGTEAFF. CDR3 in DNA: TGTGCCAGCAGTTTAAGTGGGACAGGGGGCACTGAAGCTTTCTTT.

The CDR3 here is CASSYWTGSGEQYF. CDR3 DNA sequence: TGTGCCAGCAGTTACTGGACAGGGAGTGGGGAGCAGTACTTC. This chain uses TRBV6-5 with TRBJ2-7, with 8 bases aligning to TRBD1. The CDR3 is 14 amino acids. The ends lost 1 base at V and 7 bases at J; junction bases unmatched: 6. Per the germline V gene, CDR1 is MNHEY and CDR2 is SVGAGI.

This chain connects TRBV5-5 to TRBJ2-7; D is undetermined. Germline CDR1 and CDR2: SGHKS and YYEKEE (reference sequence). V gave up 4 bases and J gave up 9 bases, with 11 bases separating them. The CDR3 runs to 11 residues. Here the CDR3 DNA reads TGTGCCAGCAGCGTTGGAGCGAGGCAGTACTTC. The encoded protein is CASSVGARQYF.

V gene TRBV11-2 combines with J gene TRBJ2-7; D gene unclear. CDR3 size: 16 residues. Trimming cost V 1 base and J 0 bases, with 13 bases left between them. Germline values: CDR1 SGHAT, CDR2 FQNNGV. The CDR3 is CASSLGPIISSYEQYF. In nucleotides, the CDR3 is TGTGCCAGCAGCTTAGGCCCCATTATCAGCTCCTACGAGCAGTACTTC.

The CDR3 loop reads CASSLSLGRAGNEQFF. CDR3 DNA: TGTGCCAGCAGCTTATCCCTGGGTCGGGCGGGGAATGAGCAGTTCTTC. The genes are TRBV6-2 or TRBV6-3 and TRBJ2-1, with D perhaps matching TRBD2 (6 bases). The CDR3 is 16 residues long. The ends were cut back, 6 bases at V and 7 bases at J, with 22 bases in the middle. Looked up from germline, CDR1 is MNHEY and CDR2 is SVGEGT.

The rearrangement joins TRBV9 to TRBJ2-2; either TRBD1 or TRBD2 may supply D (5 bases each). This CDR3 has 17 residues. V was clipped by 0 bases and J by 0 bases, with 12 bases between them. CDR1 SGDLS and CDR2 YYNGEE come from the germline V gene. The CDR3 loop reads CASSVAMGEPNTGELFF. The CDR3 DNA is TGTGCCAGCAGCGTAGCTATGGGGGAACCGAACACCGGGGAGCTGTTTTTT.

The genes are TRBV12-3 or TRBV12-4 and TRBJ2-1, with 9 bases fitting TRBD1. The CDR3 has 18 residues. The V segment lost 3 bases and the J segment 10 bases; nucleotides outside the gene matches: 19. CDR3 nucleotides: TGTGCCAGCAGTTTCCAACTTGAACAGACAGGGGGATACTGGGAGCAGTTCTTC. It translates to CASSFQLEQTGGYWEQFF.

This chain connects TRBV28 to TRBJ1-5; D remains unclear. The CDR3 extends over 12 amino acids. V lost 3 bases and J lost 9, with 9 bases in between. In germline, CDR1 is MDHEN, CDR2 SYDVKM. CDR3 sequence: CASSFSGVPQHF. CDR3 DNA sequence: TGTGCCAGCAGTTTTTCCGGGGTGCCCCAGCATTTT.

The chain couples TRBV7-9 to TRBJ1-1; tentatively, D is TRBD1 (5 bases). Germline V gene sequence: CDR1 SEHNR, CDR2 FQNEAQ (reference sequence). The germline V and J ends were trimmed by 5 bases and 10 bases, with 23 bases remaining between them. The CDR3 runs 15 residues. The chain's CDR3 is CASSLSTDHSEGAFF. The DNA of the CDR3 is TGTGCCAGCAGCCTCTCGACAGACCATAGCGAGGGAGCTTTCTTT.

The gene calls are TRBV20-1 and TRBJ2-3; D unresolved. The CDR3 is 12 residues long. V lost 7 bases to trimming and J lost 0 bases, with 8 bases between them. CDR1 and CDR2 (germline): DFQATT, SNEGSKA (reference sequence). The CDR3 bases are TGCAGTGAGTGTGGGAGCACAGATACGCAGTATTTT. It yields the protein CSECGSTDTQYF.

The chain uses TRBV13 and TRBJ2-7; 12 bases are a match to TRBD2. The trim removed 5 bases at V and 3 bases at J, leaving 14 bases unmatched. Germline CDR1 is PRHDT and CDR2 is FYEKMQ (reference sequence). This CDR3 has 18 residues. The chain's CDR3 is CASSPLSLGLAGIYEQYF. The DNA of the CDR3 is TGTGCCAGCAGCCCCCTCTCACTAGGACTAGCGGGGATCTACGAGCAGTACTTC. Looking up the rest from reference TRBV13 and TRBJ2-7 gives the full variable domain: AAGVIQSPRHLIKEKRETATLKCYPIPRHDTVYWYQQGPGQDPQFLISFYEKMQSDKGSIPDRFSAQQFSDYHSELNMSSLELGDSALYFCASSPLSLGLAGIYEQYFGPGTRLTVT.

The CDR3 loop reads CASTPTGLDYEQYF. The CDR3 DNA reads TGTGCCAGCACCCCGACAGGGCTGGACTACGAGCAGTACTTC. The chain carries TRBV12-3 or TRBV12-4 and TRBJ2-7, with 7 bases that match TRBD1. The CDR3 sequence is 14 residues long. After removal of 7 bases from V and 3 bases from J, the junction contained 9 bases not matched to a gene.

The rearrangement links TRBV30 to TRBJ2-7; D not resolved. This CDR3 contains 12 residues. Germline values: CDR1 GTSNPN, CDR2 SVGIG (reference sequence). Trimming shortened V by 0 bases and J by 1 base, and 4 bases separated the two germline ends. In DNA form, the CDR3 reads TGTGCCTGGAGTGTTACTTCCTACGAGCAGTACTTC. It yields the protein CAWSVTSYEQYF.

This rearrangement joins TRBV12-3 or TRBV12-4 to TRBJ1-4; D not certain. The V and J ends lost 6 bases and 0 bases respectively, with 5 bases between them. The CDR3 totals 13 residues. Here the CDR3 reads CASRATTNEKLFF. The DNA for the CDR3 is TGTGCCAGCAGGGCTACAACTAATGAAAAACTGTTTTTT.

The genes are TRBV29-1 and TRBJ1-1, with D uncertain. The CDR3 extends over 14 amino acids. Germline V lookup: CDR1 SQVTM, CDR2 ANQGSEA. The ends were cut back, 3 bases at V and 0 bases at J, with 11 bases in the middle. The CDR3, as DNA: TGCAGCGTTGAGGTGGCGGGGATGAACACTGAAGCTTTCTTT. Residues: CSVEVAGMNTEAFF.

V is TRBV7-2 and J is TRBJ2-5; possibly TRBD2 for D (5 bases). This CDR3 comprises 16 residues. Looked up from germline, CDR1 is SGHTA and CDR2 is FQGNSA. With 1 base removed from V and 5 bases from J, the gap between germline ends came to 17 bases. CDR3 in DNA: TGTGCCAGCAGCTTAGTAGGCCGGGAAGGTATTGAGACCCAGTACTTC. Amino acids: CASSLVGREGIETQYF. Full variable domain (missing parts from reference TRBV7-2 and TRBJ2-5): GAGVSQSPSNKVTEKGKDVELRCDPISGHTALYWYRQSLGQGLEFLIYFQGNSAPDKSGLPSDRFSAERTGGSVSTLTIQRTQQEDSAVYLCASSLVGREGIETQYFGPGTRLLVL.

This rearrangement joins TRBV6-1 to TRBJ2-3; 7 bases are a match to TRBD1. Germline V CDR1 and CDR2: MNHNS, SASEGT. The CDR3 covers 17 residues. V trimming: 3 bases; J trimming: 3 bases; junction bases outside the gene matches: 12. CDR3 in amino acids: CASSETAGGVKTDTQYF. In nucleotides, the CDR3 is TGTGCCAGCAGTGAGACGGCAGGGGGAGTGAAGACAGATACGCAGTATTTT.

The chain carries TRBV19 and TRBJ1-2; 9 bases fit TRBD1. This CDR3 has 14 residues. The V gene's germline CDR1 is LNHDA and CDR2 SQIVND (reference sequence). Losses at the gene ends were 6 bases for V and 7 bases for J; bases not matched to a gene: 9. CDR3 loop: CASREPGTGIGYTF. The CDR3 DNA reads as TGTGCCAGTAGGGAGCCCGGGACAGGGATTGGCTACACCTTC.